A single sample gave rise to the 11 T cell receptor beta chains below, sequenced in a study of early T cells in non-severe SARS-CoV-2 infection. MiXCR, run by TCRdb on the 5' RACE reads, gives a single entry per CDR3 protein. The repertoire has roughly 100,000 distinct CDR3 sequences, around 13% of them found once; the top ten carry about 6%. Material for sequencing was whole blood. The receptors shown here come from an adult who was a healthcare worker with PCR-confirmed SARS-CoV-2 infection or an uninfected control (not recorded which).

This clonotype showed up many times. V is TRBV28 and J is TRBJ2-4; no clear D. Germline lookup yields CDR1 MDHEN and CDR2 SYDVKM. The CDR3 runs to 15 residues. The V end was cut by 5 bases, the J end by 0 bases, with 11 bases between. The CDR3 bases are TGTGCCAGCAGTGAAAGGCACATAGCCAAAAACATTCAGTACTTC. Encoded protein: CASSERHIAKNIQYF.

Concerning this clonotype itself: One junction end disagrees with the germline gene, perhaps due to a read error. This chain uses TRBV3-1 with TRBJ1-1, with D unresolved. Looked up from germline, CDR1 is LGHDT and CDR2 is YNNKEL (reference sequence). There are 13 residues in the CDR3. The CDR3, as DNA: TGTGCCAGCAGCCCCGAGACCGACACTGAAGTTTTCTTT. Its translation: CASSPETDTEVFF.

DNA for the CDR3: TGTGCCAGCAGCTTGGCCCGCGTTACGGATACGCAGTATTTT. Translating it yields CASSLARVTDTQYF. The chain is built from TRBV5-4 and TRBJ2-3; unclear D gene. V was cut by 0 bases and J by 6 bases, with 11 bases left in between. This CDR3 is 14 amino acids long. The V gene's germline CDR1 is SGHNT and CDR2 YYREEE (reference sequence).

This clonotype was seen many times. CDR3 sequence: CASSPSRGTPNYNEQFF. DNA for the CDR3: TGTGCCAGCAGCCCCAGCCGGGGGACTCCCAACTACAATGAGCAGTTCTTC. V usage is TRBV7-9 and J usage is TRBJ2-1; D might be TRBD2 (6 bases). The CDR3 has 17 amino acids. Trimming removed 5 bases at V and 3 bases at J, with 20 bases between. Germline assignment: CDR1 SEHNR and CDR2 FQNEAQ (reference sequence).

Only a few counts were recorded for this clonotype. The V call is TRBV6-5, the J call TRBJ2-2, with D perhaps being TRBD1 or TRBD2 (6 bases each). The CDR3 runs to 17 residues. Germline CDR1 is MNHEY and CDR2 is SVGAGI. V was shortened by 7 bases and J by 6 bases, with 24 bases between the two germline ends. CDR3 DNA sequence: TGTGCCAGCACCCCCCTCGGGGAAGAGGGGGGTGCCGGGGAGCTGTTTTTT. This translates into CASTPLGEEGGAGELFF.

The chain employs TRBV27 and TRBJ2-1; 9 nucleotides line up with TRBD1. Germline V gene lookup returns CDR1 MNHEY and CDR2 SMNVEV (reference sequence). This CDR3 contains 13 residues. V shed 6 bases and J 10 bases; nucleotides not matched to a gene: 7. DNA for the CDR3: TGTGCCAGCAGCCCGACAGGGGGGCGGGAGCAGTTCTTC. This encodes CASSPTGGREQFF.

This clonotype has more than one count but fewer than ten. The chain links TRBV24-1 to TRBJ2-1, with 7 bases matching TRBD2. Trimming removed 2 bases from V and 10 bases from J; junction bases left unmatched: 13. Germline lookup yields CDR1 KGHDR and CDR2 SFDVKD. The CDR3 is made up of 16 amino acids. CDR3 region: CATSDSQWDYSKEQFF. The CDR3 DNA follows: TGTGCCACCAGTGATTCGCAATGGGACTACTCGAAAGAGCAGTTCTTC.

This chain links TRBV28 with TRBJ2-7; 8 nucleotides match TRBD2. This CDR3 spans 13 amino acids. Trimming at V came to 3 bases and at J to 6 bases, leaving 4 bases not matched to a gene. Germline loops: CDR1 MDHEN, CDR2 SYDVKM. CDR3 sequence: CASSFAGGSEQYF. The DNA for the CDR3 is TGTGCCAGCAGTTTCGCGGGGGGTTCCGAGCAGTACTTC.

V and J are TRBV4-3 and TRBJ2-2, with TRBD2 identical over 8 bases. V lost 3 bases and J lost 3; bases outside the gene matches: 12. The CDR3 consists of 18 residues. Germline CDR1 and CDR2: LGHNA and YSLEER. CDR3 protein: CASSQVLPGLEYTGELFF. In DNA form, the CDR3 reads TGCGCCAGCAGCCAGGTGCTACCGGGACTAGAGTACACCGGGGAGCTGTTTTTT.

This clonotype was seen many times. CDR3 loop: CASSESSGSAGELFF. For the CDR3, the DNA is TGTGCCAGCAGTGAATCGAGCGGGAGCGCCGGGGAGCTGTTTTTT. V gene TRBV6-1 combines with J gene TRBJ2-2; the match to TRBD2 covers 8 bases. This CDR3 comprises 15 residues. Germline CDR1 MNHNS, CDR2 SASEGT. V was pared by 2 bases and J by 6 bases, with 5 bases of the junction left unmatched.

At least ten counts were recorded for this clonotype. The CDR3 sequence is CASSAAPTGELFF. The DNA for the CDR3 is TGTGCCAGCAGTGCGGCACCCACCGGGGAGCTGTTTTTT. The chain employs TRBV6-4 and TRBJ2-2, with D uncertain. The germline CDR1 and CDR2 sequences are MRHNA and SNTAGT. CDR3 length equals 13 residues. The V end was cut by 4 bases, the J end by 4 bases, with 7 bases between.